The 21 T cell receptor beta chains below come from one sample, sequenced in a study of blood T cell repertoires in COVID-19. Measured with immunoSEQ multiplex PCR; TCRdb has only the in-frame clones, and not every one. The sample holds over 120,000 clones, around 79% seen once. The material sequenced was PBMCs or T cells enriched from blood (not recorded which). These receptors all stem from a woman in her 50s who had recovered from COVID-19.

CDR3 protein: CASSDVGQGASDTQYF. As DNA, the CDR3 is TGTGCCAGCAGTGACGTTGGACAGGGGGCGTCAGATACGCAGTATTTT. The gene calls are TRBV6-4 and TRBJ2-3; 11 bases align to TRBD1. The V gene end was trimmed by 2 bases and the J gene end by 4 bases; junction bases not matched to a gene: 5. Germline CDR1 MRHNA, CDR2 SNTAGT. The CDR3 covers 16 residues.

The chain combines TRBV12-3 or TRBV12-4 with TRBJ1-2; D may be TRBD1 (5 bases). This CDR3 region has 11 residues. V lost 5 bases and J lost 12, with 13 bases in between. In DNA, the CDR3 is TGTGCCAGCAGTCAGGGATTTGTCCACACCTTC. This gives the protein CASSQGFVHTF.

V usage is TRBV21-1 and J usage is TRBJ2-7; TRBD2, the table's D call, lacks a check against the DNA. TRBV21-1 is a listed pseudogene. This CDR3 spans 15 amino acids. CDR3 protein: CASSKKDRSSYEQYF. The CDR3 DNA is TGTGCCAGCAGCAAAAAAGACCGGAGCTCCTACGAGCAGTACTTC.

This clone appeared a few times. The junction departs from germline at one end; a sequencing error may be responsible. V gene TRBV9 combines with J gene TRBJ2-7, with TRBD1 matching 8 bases. The CDR3 totals 15 residues. Germline-derived CDR1 and CDR2 are SGDLS and YYNGEE. CDR3 sequence: CASSSGTGIPYGQYF. Written as DNA, the CDR3 is TGTGCCAGCAGCTCCGGGACAGGCATTCCCTACGGGCAGTACTTC.

This chain uses TRBV30 with TRBJ2-7, with 8 bases that match TRBD1. From germline, CDR1 is GTSNPN and CDR2 SVGIG (reference sequence). The CDR3 has 16 residues. The ends lost 3 bases at V and 7 bases at J; junction bases unmatched: 17. The CDR3 is CAWSESPGTGLGEQYF. The CDR3 bases are TGTGCCTGGAGCGAATCCCCCGGGACAGGACTGGGGGAGCAGTACTTC. The full variable domain, rest sourced from reference TRBV30 and TRBJ2-7, is SQTIHQWPATLVQPVGSPLSLECTVEGTSNPNLYWYRQAAGRGLQLLFYSVGIGQISSEVPQNLSASRPQDRQFILSSKKLLLSDSGFYLCAWSESPGTGLGEQYFGPGTRLTVT.

This chain links TRBV6-5 with TRBJ1-1; 9 nucleotides line up with TRBD1. Trimming cost V 0 bases and J 0 bases; bases outside gene matches: 2. CDR1 MNHEY and CDR2 SVGAGI come from the germline V gene. The CDR3 spans 16 residues. CDR3 residues: CASSYSTGGLNTEAFF. DNA for the CDR3: TGTGCCAGCAGTTACTCAACAGGGGGCCTGAACACTGAAGCTTTCTTT.

This chain uses TRBV10-3 with TRBJ1-3; a weak D match, TRBD1 (6 bases). V was trimmed by 4 bases and J by 3 bases, leaving 10 bases between them. Germline assignment: CDR1 ENHRY and CDR2 SYGVKD. The CDR3 consists of 14 residues. CDR3 residues: CAISGQGNGNTIYF. The CDR3 DNA sequence: TGTGCCATCAGTGGCCAGGGGAATGGAAACACCATATATTTT.

The V call is TRBV18, the J call TRBJ1-3, with 10 bases lining up with TRBD1. The ends lost 6 bases at V and 4 bases at J; junction bases unmatched: 18. The germline V gene has CDR1 KGHSH and CDR2 LQKENI. This CDR3 is built from 19 residues. This CDR3 reads CASSNSRDRGLRGGNTIYF. The CDR3 DNA follows: TGTGCCAGCTCGAACAGCCGGGACAGGGGCCTTCGGGGAGGAAACACCATATATTTT. The full variable domain, in which reference TRBV18 and TRBJ1-3 provide the parts outside the CDR3, is NAGVMQNPRHLVRRRGQEARLRCSPMKGHSHVYWYRQLPEEGLKFMVYLQKENIIDESGMPKERFSAEFPKEGPSILRIQQVVRGDSAAYFCASSNSRDRGLRGGNTIYFGEGSWLTVV.

The CDR3 coding sequence is TGTGCCAGCAGCTTAGGGGCAGCGGCCAATGAGCAGTTCTTC. Translation: CASSLGAAANEQFF. The J gene is TRBJ2-1, the V gene TRBV11-3, with D maybe TRBD2 (5 bases). CDR3 length equals 14 residues. CDR1 is SGHNT and CDR2 is YENEEA in the germline V gene. V was cut by 1 base and J by 6 bases, with 10 bases left in between.

The chain uses TRBV3-1 (or the pseudogene TRBV3-2) and TRBJ1-5, with 10 nucleotides matching TRBD1. The CDR3 runs 14 residues. Germline V gives CDR1 LGHDT, CDR2 YNNKEL (reference sequence). J lost 7 bases, V lost 4 bases, and 4 bases had no gene match. This CDR3 is CASSRGTGDQPQHF. The CDR3 nucleotides read TGTGCCAGCAGCCGCGGGACAGGGGACCAGCCCCAGCATTTT.

This chain joins TRBV11-1 and TRBJ1-6, with unresolved D. The V end lost 4 bases, the J end lost 7 bases, and 8 bases lay between the germline ends. CDR3 length: 13 residues. Germline CDR1 SGHAT, CDR2 FQDESV (reference sequence). The CDR3 DNA reads as TGTGCCAGCAGCTCTGAGGGAAATTCACCCCTCCACTTT. Its translation is CASSSEGNSPLHF.

The chain joins TRBV5-1 to TRBJ2-2; 8 nucleotides match TRBD1. J gave up 2 bases and V 4 bases, and 7 bases lay outside the gene matches. The CDR3 is made up of 16 amino acids. The germline V gene has CDR1 SGHRS and CDR2 YFSETQ. CDR3 in amino acids: CASSNRDRLNTGELFF. The CDR3 DNA reads as TGCGCCAGCAGCAACCGGGACAGGCTAAACACCGGGGAGCTGTTTTTT.

V is TRBV9 and J is TRBJ1-1, with TRBD1 as a possible D gene (6 bases). From germline, CDR1 is SGDLS and CDR2 YYNGEE. V lost 0 bases, J lost 5 bases, and 14 bases lay in between. The CDR3 is 15 amino acids. The CDR3 nucleotides read TGTGCCAGCAGCGTAGCGAGTCAGGGGCCTACTGAAGCTTTCTTT. It specifies CASSVASQGPTEAFF.

J is TRBJ1-2 and V is TRBV6-4, with D unresolved. Trimming pared 2 bases from V and 6 bases from J, leaving 10 bases between. The CDR3 contains 13 residues. CDR1 MRHNA and CDR2 SNTAGT come from the germline V gene. CDR3 sequence (DNA): TGTGCCAGCAGTGACACCGGACTCCATGGCTACACCTTC. It encodes CASSDTGLHGYTF.

The gene calls are TRBV12-5 and TRBJ2-5; D unresolved. Germline CDR1 LGHNT, CDR2 FRNRAP. V lost 3 bases to trimming and J lost 6 bases, with 11 bases between them. The CDR3 is made up of 13 amino acids. The CDR3 DNA sequence: TGTGCTAGTGGTTTATGGCAGTTAAAGACCCAGTACTTC. It translates to CASGLWQLKTQYF.

The CDR3 sequence is CASSAWTSGRTHNEQFF. DNA of the CDR3: TGTGCCAGCAGTGCCTGGACTAGCGGGAGGACCCACAATGAGCAGTTCTTC. The chain has TRBV27 and TRBJ2-1, with 14 bases matching TRBD2. Germline-derived CDR1 and CDR2 are MNHEY and SMNVEV (reference sequence). V shed 5 bases, J shed 5 bases, and the junction held 8 bases outside the gene matches. The CDR3 runs 17 residues.

This clone occurred a few times. The identical CDR3 is also encoded by other nucleotide sequences in the sample. CDR3 protein: CASSVGGTYEQYF. The CDR3 bases are TGTGCCAGCAGCGTAGGGGGCACCTACGAGCAGTACTTC. The chain combines TRBV9 with TRBJ2-7, with TRBD1 as a possible D gene (5 bases). Per germline, CDR1 SGDLS and CDR2 YYNGEE. Trimming stripped 0 bases from V and 2 bases from J, with 6 bases between. The CDR3 spans 13 residues.

This clone was seen more than once but under ten times. The V gene is TRBV2, the J gene TRBJ1-1; 9 bases fit TRBD1. The CDR3 runs 15 residues. Germline V gene sequence: CDR1 SNHLY, CDR2 FYNNEI. The junction had 12 bases not matched to a gene; V was cut back by 8 bases and J by 5 bases. The CDR3 sequence: CASGGTGWSGTEAFF. The CDR3 DNA reads TGTGCCAGCGGCGGGACAGGGTGGTCGGGGACTGAAGCTTTCTTT.

The chain links TRBV10-1 to TRBJ1-5; D is uncertain. Germline CDR1 is WNHNN and CDR2 is SYGVQD (reference sequence). The CDR3 is 13 residues long. V was shortened by 10 bases and J by 7 bases, with 17 bases between the two germline ends. As DNA, the CDR3 is TGCGCCACCCAGGACGGATCGGGACAGCCCCAGCATTTT. Amino acid sequence: CATQDGSGQPQHF.

This clone was recorded many times. The genes are TRBV3-1 (or the pseudogene TRBV3-2) and TRBJ2-2; D gene unclear. Per germline, CDR1 LGHDT and CDR2 YNNKEL (reference sequence). V gave up 0 bases and J gave up 6 bases, with 5 bases separating them. The CDR3 extends over 13 amino acids. CDR3 sequence (DNA): TGTGCCAGCAGCCAAGAATCGGCCGGGGAGCTGTTTTTT. Protein sequence: CASSQESAGELFF.

J is TRBJ2-1 and V is TRBV10-2; 12 bases line up with TRBD2. CDR3 length: 19 residues. With 0 bases clipped from V and 8 bases from J, the junction kept 14 bases outside the gene matches. Germline-derived CDR1 and CDR2 are WSHSY and SAAADI. The CDR3 sequence is CASSESSSLAGGPWDEQFF. CDR3 nucleotides: TGCGCCAGCAGTGAGTCCTCTTCACTAGCGGGGGGCCCTTGGGATGAGCAGTTCTTC.